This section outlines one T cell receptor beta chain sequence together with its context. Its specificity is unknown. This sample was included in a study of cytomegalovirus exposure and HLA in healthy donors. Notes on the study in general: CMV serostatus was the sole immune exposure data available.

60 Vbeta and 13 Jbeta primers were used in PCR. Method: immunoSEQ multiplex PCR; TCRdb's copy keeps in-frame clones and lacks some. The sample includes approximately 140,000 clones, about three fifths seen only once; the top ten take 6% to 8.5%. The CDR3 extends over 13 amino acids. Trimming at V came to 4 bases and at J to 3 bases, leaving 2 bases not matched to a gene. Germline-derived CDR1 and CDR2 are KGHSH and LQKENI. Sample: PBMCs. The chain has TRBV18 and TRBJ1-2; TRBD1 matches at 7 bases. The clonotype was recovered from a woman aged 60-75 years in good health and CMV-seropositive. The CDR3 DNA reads TGTGCCAGCTCACAAACAGGGGACTATGGCTACACCTTC. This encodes CASSQTGDYGYTF.